Listed here are 23 T cell receptor beta chains from one sample, sequenced in a study of regulatory T cells in long-lasting Graves disease. Through Arm-PCR of CDR3 regions and iRepertoire HTBI primers, TCR beta libraries were built. A single record per CDR3 protein comes from TCRdb applying MiXCR to the multiplex PCR reads. This table holds about 290,000 distinct CDR3 sequences, 20% to 25% found once. Regarding time point: persistent/refractory GD, antithyroid drugs over 5 years with positive TRAb. PBMCs provided the RNA from which the TCR library was made. Sequenced material: peripheral blood mononuclear cells (PBMCs), taken when the disease was refractory, from a patient treated with antithyroid drugs. Receptors were obtained from a female donor with Graves disease.

The chain recombines TRBV20-1 with TRBJ2-3; maybe TRBD1 (6 bases). This CDR3 is 11 amino acids long. CDR1 and CDR2 from the germline V gene are DFQATT and SNEGSKA (reference sequence). Trimming stripped 6 bases from V and 5 bases from J, with 9 bases between. The CDR3 DNA is TGCAGTGCACAGGGCGAAGATACGCAGTATTTT. Translation: CSAQGEDTQYF.

The chain is built from TRBV20-1 and TRBJ2-7; perhaps TRBD1 as D (6 bases). Germline assignment: CDR1 DFQATT and CDR2 SNEGSKA (reference sequence). The CDR3 covers 14 residues. V lost 3 bases, J lost 4 bases, and 16 bases lay in between. The DNA for the CDR3 is TGCAGTGCTAGTTGGTGGGGGCGAGGGTACGAGCAGTACTTC. It specifies CSASWWGRGYEQYF.

This clonotype has a handful of counts. DNA of the CDR3: TGCAGTGCTAGAGGGGGTCTTGGGACTTTCCTCCAAGAGACCCAGTACTTC. Protein product: CSARGGLGTFLQETQYF. J is TRBJ2-5 and V is TRBV20-1; the D gene is possibly TRBD2 (6 bases). CDR1 is DFQATT and CDR2 is SNEGSKA in the germline V gene (reference sequence). V gave up 1 base and J gave up 1 base, with 19 bases separating them. The CDR3 extends over 17 amino acids.

Only a few counts were recorded for this clonotype. This rearrangement joins TRBV7-9 to TRBJ2-2, with D unclear. Germline V gene data show CDR1 as SEHNR and CDR2 as FQNEAQ (reference sequence). V was cut by 6 bases and J by 3 bases, with 17 bases left in between. The CDR3 consists of 16 residues. CDR3 DNA sequence: TGTGCCAGCAGGTCCCCCGCAGCTACGGACACCGGGGAGCTGTTTTTT. This gives the protein CASRSPAATDTGELFF.

The table lists this clonotype with many counts. The chain combines TRBV6-1 with TRBJ1-1; TRBD1 matches 7 bases. The CDR3 runs to 13 residues. Per germline, CDR1 MNHNS and CDR2 SASEGT. V lost 7 bases to trimming and J lost 6 bases; unmatched junction nucleotides: 8. CDR3 DNA: TGTGCCAGCACCGTACGACAGGGCTCTGAAGCTTTCTTT. This gives the protein CASTVRQGSEAFF.

There are a few counts of this clonotype. The J gene is TRBJ2-7, the V gene TRBV30, with D perhaps matching TRBD2 (7 bases). Germline CDR1 is GTSNPN and CDR2 is SVGIG (reference sequence). Trimming left V 4 bases short and J 9 bases short, with 28 bases between. This CDR3 is built from 16 residues. CDR3 sequence reads: CAWTKAGAVRRGGQYF. The CDR3 DNA reads as TGTGCCTGGACCAAGGCAGGCGCTGTGAGGAGGGGGGGGCAGTACTTC. Complete variable domain (other parts from reference TRBV30 and TRBJ2-7): SQTIHQWPATLVQPVGSPLSLECTVEGTSNPNLYWYRQAAGRGLQLLFYSVGIGQISSEVPQNLSASRPQDRQFILSSKKLLLSDSGFYLCAWTKAGAVRRGGQYFGPGTRLTVT.

CDR3 DNA sequence: TGTGCCAGCAGCTGGTCCGGGACGGAAAATTCACCCCTCCACTTT. Protein product: CASSWSGTENSPLHF. This chain links TRBV27 with TRBJ1-6, with a weak D call TRBD1 (5 bases). This CDR3 comprises 15 residues. CDR1 MNHEY and CDR2 SMNVEV come from the germline V gene (reference sequence). Deletions cut 6 bases from V and 7 bases from J, with 16 bases between.

In its sample, this clonotype was seen many times. The chain couples TRBV2 to TRBJ1-1; the D gene is possibly TRBD1 (6 bases). The V gene's germline CDR1 is SNHLY and CDR2 FYNNEI. V was trimmed by 5 bases and J by 0 bases, leaving 16 bases between them. This CDR3 has 16 residues. CDR3 in amino acids: CASSPLGHKMNTEAFF. The DNA for the CDR3 is TGTGCCAGCAGTCCGCTGGGACATAAGATGAACACTGAAGCTTTCTTT.

The chain joins TRBV29-1 to TRBJ2-1; TRBD2 aligns across 11 bases. Germline-derived CDR1 and CDR2 are SQVTM and ANQGSEA. This CDR3 is 16 amino acids long. J was trimmed by 5 bases and V by 3 bases; bases with no gene match: 9. For the CDR3, the DNA is TGCAGCGTTGATAGGTTGACTAGCGGGACGAACAATGAGCAGTTCTTC. Translation: CSVDRLTSGTNNEQFF.

This clonotype has a count of ten or more. The chain combines TRBV6-5 with TRBJ1-5; 7 positions agree with TRBD1. With 3 bases clipped from V and 6 bases from J, the junction kept 14 bases outside the gene matches. The CDR3 loop spans 17 amino acids. Germline CDR1 and CDR2: MNHEY and SVGAGI. The CDR3 here is CASSYIPTGTLSQPQHF. The DNA for the CDR3 is TGTGCCAGCAGTTATATCCCGACAGGGACCTTGAGTCAGCCCCAGCATTTT.

This clonotype was found a few times. The chain recombines TRBV10-3 with TRBJ2-5, with D tentatively TRBD2 (5 bases). This CDR3 comprises 21 residues. In germline, CDR1 is ENHRY, CDR2 SYGVKD. V lost 0 bases to trimming and J lost 5 bases, with 31 bases between them. CDR3 DNA sequence: TGTGCCATCAGTGAGTCGTCTATCGGGGAGACGGGTGGGTCATGCTCGGAGACCCAGTACTTC. As protein: CAISESSIGETGGSCSETQYF.

This clonotype was counted at least ten times. This chain connects TRBV28 to TRBJ1-4, with no clear D. The CDR3 is made up of 9 amino acids. Germline V gives CDR1 MDHEN, CDR2 SYDVKM. Trimming removed 6 bases from V and 13 bases from J, with 6 bases in between. CDR3 sequence reads: CASSPPLFF. The CDR3 bases are TGTGCCAGCAGCCCCCCACTGTTTTTT.

This clonotype was counted a few times. The chain links TRBV5-1 to TRBJ1-5; 7 bases fit TRBD1. The CDR3 has 15 amino acids. Per the germline V gene, CDR1 is SGHRS and CDR2 is YFSETQ. The V gene end was trimmed by 7 bases and the J gene end by 3 bases; junction bases not matched to a gene: 10. This CDR3 reads CASRNGTAPNQPQHF. The DNA for the CDR3 is TGCGCCAGCCGGAATGGGACAGCCCCCAATCAGCCCCAGCATTTT.

The CDR3 region has the DNA TGTGCCAGCAGCGTAGCTAGTGCCGGAGAGACCCAGTACTTC. This gives the protein CASSVASAGETQYF. V and J are TRBV9 and TRBJ2-5; no clear D. With 0 bases removed from V and 4 bases from J, the gap between germline ends came to 10 bases. Per germline, CDR1 SGDLS and CDR2 YYNGEE. This CDR3 region has 14 residues.

The chain combines TRBV9 with TRBJ1-2, with TRBD1 identical over 10 bases. This CDR3 spans 14 amino acids. Looked up from germline, CDR1 is SGDLS and CDR2 is YYNGEE. V shed 3 bases, J shed 5 bases, and the junction held 4 bases outside the gene matches. CDR3 in amino acids: CASSATGGGYGYTF. Here the CDR3 DNA reads TGTGCCAGCAGCGCGACAGGGGGCGGATATGGCTACACCTTC.

This clonotype was detected many times. This chain connects TRBV12-3 or TRBV12-4 to TRBJ2-4, with 11 positions matching TRBD2. V was clipped by 6 bases and J by 0 bases; unmatched bases: 7. The CDR3 has 17 amino acids. The CDR3 region is CASSPGLAGLAKNIQYF. The CDR3 coding sequence is TGTGCCAGCAGCCCCGGACTAGCGGGTCTAGCCAAAAACATTCAGTACTTC.

The chain joins TRBV7-9 to TRBJ1-1, with 8 bases matching TRBD1. Germline CDR1 is SEHNR and CDR2 is FQNEAQ (reference sequence). Trimming removed 1 base from V and 11 bases from J; junction bases left unmatched: 12. The CDR3 is made up of 15 amino acids. The CDR3 loop is CASSLVNQGAVEAFF. The CDR3 DNA reads TGTGCCAGCAGCTTAGTTAATCAGGGGGCGGTTGAGGCTTTCTTT.

The J gene is TRBJ1-6, the V gene TRBV30; no clear D gene. V was clipped by 0 bases and J by 9 bases, with 6 bases between them. The CDR3 is 12 residues long. Germline V gene lookup returns CDR1 GTSNPN and CDR2 SVGIG (reference sequence). The chain's CDR3 is CAWSVWGSPLHF. DNA of the CDR3: TGTGCCTGGAGTGTTTGGGGTTCACCCCTCCACTTT.

The chain has TRBV4-1 and TRBJ2-7; 8 bases align to TRBD2. This CDR3 spans 14 amino acids. Germline CDR1 is MGHRA and CDR2 is YSYEKL. With 1 base clipped from V and 4 bases from J, the junction kept 3 bases outside the gene matches. This CDR3 is CASSQAGRGYEQYF. CDR3 bases: TGCGCCAGCAGCCAAGCCGGGAGGGGGTACGAGCAGTACTTC.

About this clonotype: As the CDR3 is not closed by the conserved phenylalanine or tryptophan, this likely results from a read error. V is TRBV5-1 and J is TRBJ1-1; D gene uncertain. Trimming cost V 2 bases and J 0 bases, with 14 bases left between them. The V gene's germline CDR1 is SGHRS and CDR2 YFSETQ. CDR3 length: 16 amino acids. CDR3 amino acids: CASSFGLTELNTEAFI. For the CDR3, the DNA is TGCGCCAGCAGCTTTGGCCTAACAGAATTGAACACTGAAGCTTTCATT.

V is TRBV28 and J is TRBJ1-1; 8 bases are shared with TRBD1. Trimming cost V 3 bases and J 4 bases; bases outside gene matches: 7. The CDR3 contains 15 residues. From germline, CDR1 is MDHEN and CDR2 SYDVKM. The CDR3 sequence: CASSFSAGGFTEAFF. Written as DNA, the CDR3 is TGTGCCAGCAGTTTTTCGGCAGGGGGCTTCACTGAAGCTTTCTTT.

The sample holds many counts of this clonotype. The chain recombines TRBV12-3 or TRBV12-4 with TRBJ2-5, with 11 bases identical to TRBD1. This CDR3 has 15 residues. V gave up 4 bases and J gave up 5 bases; unmatched junction bases: 6. CDR3 in amino acids: CASSYGQGALETQYF. CDR3 coding DNA: TGTGCCAGCAGTTACGGACAGGGGGCGTTGGAGACCCAGTACTTC.

This clonotype was seen only a few times. The chain is built from TRBV29-1 and TRBJ1-4; the D gene is possibly TRBD1 (6 bases). There are 15 residues in the CDR3. Germline V lookup: CDR1 SQVTM, CDR2 ANQGSEA. The germline V and J ends were trimmed by 5 bases and 5 bases, with 18 bases remaining between them. The CDR3 loop reads CSVCGETGVNEKLFF. The CDR3 nucleotides are TGCAGCGTTTGTGGCGAGACAGGAGTCAATGAAAAACTGTTTTTT.